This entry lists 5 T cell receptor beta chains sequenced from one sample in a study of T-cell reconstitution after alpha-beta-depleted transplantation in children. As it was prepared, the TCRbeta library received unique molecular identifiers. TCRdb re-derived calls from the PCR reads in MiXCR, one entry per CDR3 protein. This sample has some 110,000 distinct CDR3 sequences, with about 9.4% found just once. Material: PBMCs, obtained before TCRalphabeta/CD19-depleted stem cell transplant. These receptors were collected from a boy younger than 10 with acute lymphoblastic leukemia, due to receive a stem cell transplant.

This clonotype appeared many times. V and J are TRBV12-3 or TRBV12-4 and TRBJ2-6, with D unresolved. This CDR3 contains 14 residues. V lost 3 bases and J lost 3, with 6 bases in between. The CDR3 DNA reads TGTGCCAGCAGTTTGTCGGGTGGGGCCAACGTCCTGACTTTC. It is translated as CASSLSGGANVLTF.

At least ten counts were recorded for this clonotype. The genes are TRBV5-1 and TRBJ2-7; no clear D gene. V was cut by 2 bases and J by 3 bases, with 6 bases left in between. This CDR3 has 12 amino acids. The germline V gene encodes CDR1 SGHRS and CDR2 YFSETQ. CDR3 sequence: CASSLTDYEQYF. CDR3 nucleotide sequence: TGCGCCAGCAGCTTAACAGACTACGAGCAGTACTTC. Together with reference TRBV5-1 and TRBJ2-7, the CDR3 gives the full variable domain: KAGVTQTPRYLIKTRGQQVTLSCSPISGHRSVSWYQQTPGQGLQFLFEYFSETQRNKGNFPGRFSGRQFSNSRSEMNVSTLELGDSALYLCASSLTDYEQYFGPGTRLTVT.

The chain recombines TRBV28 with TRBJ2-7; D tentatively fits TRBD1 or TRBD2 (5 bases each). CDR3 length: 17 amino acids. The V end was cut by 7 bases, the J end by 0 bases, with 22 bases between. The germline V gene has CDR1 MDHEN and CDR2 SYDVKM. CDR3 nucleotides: TGTGCCAGCACCTACCTTCTGGGGGACCGTCGCTCCTACGAGCAGTACTTC. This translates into CASTYLLGDRRSYEQYF.

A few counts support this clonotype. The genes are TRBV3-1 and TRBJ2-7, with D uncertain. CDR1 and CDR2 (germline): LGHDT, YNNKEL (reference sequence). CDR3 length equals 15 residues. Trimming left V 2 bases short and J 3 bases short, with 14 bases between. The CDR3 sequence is CASSQNRSWIYEQYF. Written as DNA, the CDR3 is TGTGCCAGCAGCCAAAATAGATCGTGGATCTACGAGCAGTACTTC.

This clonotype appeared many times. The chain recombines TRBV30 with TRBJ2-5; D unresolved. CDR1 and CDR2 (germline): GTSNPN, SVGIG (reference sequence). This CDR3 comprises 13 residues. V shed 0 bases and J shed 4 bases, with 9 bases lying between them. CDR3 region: CAWSVGWGETQYF. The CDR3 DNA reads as TGTGCCTGGAGTGTGGGGTGGGGAGAGACCCAGTACTTC.